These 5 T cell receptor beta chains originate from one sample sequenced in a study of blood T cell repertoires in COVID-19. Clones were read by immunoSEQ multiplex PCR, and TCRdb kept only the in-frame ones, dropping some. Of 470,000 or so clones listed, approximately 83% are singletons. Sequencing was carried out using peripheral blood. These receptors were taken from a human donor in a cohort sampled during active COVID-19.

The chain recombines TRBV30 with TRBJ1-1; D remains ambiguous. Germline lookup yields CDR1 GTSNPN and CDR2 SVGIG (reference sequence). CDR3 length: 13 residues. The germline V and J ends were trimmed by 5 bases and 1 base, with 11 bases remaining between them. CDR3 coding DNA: TGTGCCTGGGCACAAACCTGGAACACTGAAGCTTTCTTT. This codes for CAWAQTWNTEAFF.

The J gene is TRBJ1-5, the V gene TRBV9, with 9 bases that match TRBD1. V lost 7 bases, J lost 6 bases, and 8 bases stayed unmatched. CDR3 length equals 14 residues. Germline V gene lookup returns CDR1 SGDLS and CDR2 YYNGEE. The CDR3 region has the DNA TGTGCCAGCGGAGCCGGGACAGGGATTCAGCCCCAGCATTTT. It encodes CASGAGTGIQPQHF.

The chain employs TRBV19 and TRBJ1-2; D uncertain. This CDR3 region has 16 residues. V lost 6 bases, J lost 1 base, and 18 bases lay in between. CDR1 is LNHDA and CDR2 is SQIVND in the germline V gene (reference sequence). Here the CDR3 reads CASSTVGVPLNYGYTF. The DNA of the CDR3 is TGTGCCAGTAGCACGGTCGGGGTGCCCCTTAACTATGGCTACACCTTC.

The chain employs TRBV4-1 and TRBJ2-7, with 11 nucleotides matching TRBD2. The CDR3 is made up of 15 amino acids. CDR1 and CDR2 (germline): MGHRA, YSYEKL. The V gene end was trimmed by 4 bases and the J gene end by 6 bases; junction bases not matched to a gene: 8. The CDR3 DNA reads TGCGCCAGCAGCCCTGACACTAGCGGGAGAGGCGAGCAGTACTTC. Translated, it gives CASSPDTSGRGEQYF.

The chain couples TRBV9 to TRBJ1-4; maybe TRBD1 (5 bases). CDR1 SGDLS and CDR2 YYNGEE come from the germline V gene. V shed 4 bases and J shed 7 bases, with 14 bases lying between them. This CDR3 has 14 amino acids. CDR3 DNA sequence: TGTGCCAGCAGCCCCATGCAGGGTGGTGAAAAACTGTTTTTT. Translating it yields CASSPMQGGEKLFF.